Below are 2 T cell receptor beta chains sequenced from a single sample in a study of identical twins. TCRdb passed the 5' RACE reads through MiXCR, listing each CDR3 protein once. Seen here are fewer than 550,000 distinct CDR3 sequences, around an eighth observed once, and the top ten hold approximately 0.9%. These data were also filed under a second study, of yellow fever vaccine responses in identical twins.

Sequenced input: CD4+ T cells sorted from blood. Source of these receptors: a woman younger than 30 in good health.

This clonotype was counted ten times or more. The gene calls are TRBV7-2 and TRBJ2-7; D could derive from TRBD1 or TRBD2 (5 bases each). The CDR3 loop spans 15 amino acids. V was shortened by 4 bases and J by 0 bases, with 13 bases between the two germline ends. CDR1 is SGHTA, CDR2 FQGNSA, per germline. CDR3 sequence reads: CASSWTGTDSYEQYF. CDR3 DNA: TGTGCCAGCAGCTGGACCGGGACCGACTCCTACGAGCAGTACTTC.

V is TRBV6-2 or TRBV6-3 and J is TRBJ1-6; 7 bases match TRBD1. After removal of 10 bases from V and 5 bases from J, the junction contained 8 bases not matched to a gene. Germline V gene data show CDR1 as MNHEY and CDR2 as SVGEGT. This CDR3 spans 14 amino acids. The CDR3 spells CATSRDSHNSPLHF. In nucleotides, the CDR3 is TGTGCCACCTCCCGGGACAGCCATAATTCACCCCTCCACTTT.